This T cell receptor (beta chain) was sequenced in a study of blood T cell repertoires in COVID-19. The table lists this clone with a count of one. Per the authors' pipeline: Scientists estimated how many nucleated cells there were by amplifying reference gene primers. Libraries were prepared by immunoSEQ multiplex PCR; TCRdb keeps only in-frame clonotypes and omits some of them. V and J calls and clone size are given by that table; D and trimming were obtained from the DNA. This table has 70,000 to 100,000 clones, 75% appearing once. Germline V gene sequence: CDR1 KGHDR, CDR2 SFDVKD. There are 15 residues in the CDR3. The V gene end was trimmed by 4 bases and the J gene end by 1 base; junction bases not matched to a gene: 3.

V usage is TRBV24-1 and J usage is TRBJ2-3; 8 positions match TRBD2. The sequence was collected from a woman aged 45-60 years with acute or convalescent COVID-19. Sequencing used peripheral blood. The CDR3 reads CATSDLTSGTDTQYF. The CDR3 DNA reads TGTGCCACCAGTGACCTGACTAGCGGCACAGATACGCAGTATTTT.